A single TCR beta chain is shown here with its context. What it binds is not known. Constant-segment primers were used for 5'RACE, and the resulting TCR alpha and TCR beta cDNA libraries carried sample barcodes and UMIs. TCRdb re-called the 5' RACE reads through MiXCR, storing one row per CDR3 protein. This table holds around 200,000 distinct CDR3 sequences, 18% found once. The data originate from a study of T-cell memory formation after mild COVID-19. Points from the study as a whole: Memory cells collected pre-infection included some clones that later responded, suggesting cross-reactive memory joined.

The germline V gene has CDR1 MGHDK and CDR2 SYGVNS. This CDR3 comprises 16 residues. The V segment lost 5 bases and the J segment 0 bases; nucleotides outside the gene matches: 3. V usage is TRBV25-1 and J usage is TRBJ2-2, with TRBD2 identical over 10 bases. Material for sequencing was PBMCs or a T cell subset sorted from them (not recorded which). This sequence originates from a man aged 18 to 35 who had mild COVID-19 (a few samples of this study predate the infection). Cell type and time point are not known. For the CDR3, the DNA is TGTGCCAGCAGTCAAACTAGCGGGGCGAACACCGGGGAGCTGTTTTTT. Encoded protein: CASSQTSGANTGELFF.